The present T cell receptor beta chain was sequenced within a study of blood T cell repertoires in COVID-19. Only in-frame clones appear in the TCRdb table, and some are missing; sequencing was by immunoSEQ multiplex PCR. The sample lists 200,000 or so clones; nearly 85% were seen once. The CDR3 loop spans 18 amino acids. Germline CDR1 reads MDHEN; CDR2 reads SYDVKM. The V and J ends lost 5 bases and 0 bases, in that order; junction bases with no gene match: 9. The sequence derives from a woman in her twenties or thirties with acute or convalescent COVID-19. This chain connects TRBV28 to TRBJ2-6; 8 nucleotides line up with TRBD1. What was sequenced was peripheral blood. The CDR3 DNA sequence: TGTGCCAGCAGTCCCGAATGGACAGGGAACTCTGGGGCCAACGTCCTGACTTTC. Its translation is CASSPEWTGNSGANVLTF.